This record looks at one T cell receptor beta chain sequence and its context. This CDR3 region has 17 residues. The V gene's germline CDR1 is SGHRS and CDR2 YFSETQ. The V segment lost 3 bases and the J segment 4 bases; nucleotides outside the gene matches: 15. These data belong to a study of blood T cell repertoires in COVID-19. Repertoires were generated with immunoSEQ multiplex PCR, while TCRdb's copy carries only in-frame clones and drops some. The sample lists more than 150,000 clones, roughly nine tenths occurring once. The sample comprised peripheral blood. The sequence was collected from a woman in her 70s with acute or convalescent COVID-19. The chain links TRBV5-1 to TRBJ1-2; TRBD1 matches 7 bases. CDR3 coding DNA: TGCGCCAGCAGCTCGGCCCCGACAGGGACTGCCATCTATGGCTACACCTTC. The encoded protein is CASSSAPTGTAIYGYTF.